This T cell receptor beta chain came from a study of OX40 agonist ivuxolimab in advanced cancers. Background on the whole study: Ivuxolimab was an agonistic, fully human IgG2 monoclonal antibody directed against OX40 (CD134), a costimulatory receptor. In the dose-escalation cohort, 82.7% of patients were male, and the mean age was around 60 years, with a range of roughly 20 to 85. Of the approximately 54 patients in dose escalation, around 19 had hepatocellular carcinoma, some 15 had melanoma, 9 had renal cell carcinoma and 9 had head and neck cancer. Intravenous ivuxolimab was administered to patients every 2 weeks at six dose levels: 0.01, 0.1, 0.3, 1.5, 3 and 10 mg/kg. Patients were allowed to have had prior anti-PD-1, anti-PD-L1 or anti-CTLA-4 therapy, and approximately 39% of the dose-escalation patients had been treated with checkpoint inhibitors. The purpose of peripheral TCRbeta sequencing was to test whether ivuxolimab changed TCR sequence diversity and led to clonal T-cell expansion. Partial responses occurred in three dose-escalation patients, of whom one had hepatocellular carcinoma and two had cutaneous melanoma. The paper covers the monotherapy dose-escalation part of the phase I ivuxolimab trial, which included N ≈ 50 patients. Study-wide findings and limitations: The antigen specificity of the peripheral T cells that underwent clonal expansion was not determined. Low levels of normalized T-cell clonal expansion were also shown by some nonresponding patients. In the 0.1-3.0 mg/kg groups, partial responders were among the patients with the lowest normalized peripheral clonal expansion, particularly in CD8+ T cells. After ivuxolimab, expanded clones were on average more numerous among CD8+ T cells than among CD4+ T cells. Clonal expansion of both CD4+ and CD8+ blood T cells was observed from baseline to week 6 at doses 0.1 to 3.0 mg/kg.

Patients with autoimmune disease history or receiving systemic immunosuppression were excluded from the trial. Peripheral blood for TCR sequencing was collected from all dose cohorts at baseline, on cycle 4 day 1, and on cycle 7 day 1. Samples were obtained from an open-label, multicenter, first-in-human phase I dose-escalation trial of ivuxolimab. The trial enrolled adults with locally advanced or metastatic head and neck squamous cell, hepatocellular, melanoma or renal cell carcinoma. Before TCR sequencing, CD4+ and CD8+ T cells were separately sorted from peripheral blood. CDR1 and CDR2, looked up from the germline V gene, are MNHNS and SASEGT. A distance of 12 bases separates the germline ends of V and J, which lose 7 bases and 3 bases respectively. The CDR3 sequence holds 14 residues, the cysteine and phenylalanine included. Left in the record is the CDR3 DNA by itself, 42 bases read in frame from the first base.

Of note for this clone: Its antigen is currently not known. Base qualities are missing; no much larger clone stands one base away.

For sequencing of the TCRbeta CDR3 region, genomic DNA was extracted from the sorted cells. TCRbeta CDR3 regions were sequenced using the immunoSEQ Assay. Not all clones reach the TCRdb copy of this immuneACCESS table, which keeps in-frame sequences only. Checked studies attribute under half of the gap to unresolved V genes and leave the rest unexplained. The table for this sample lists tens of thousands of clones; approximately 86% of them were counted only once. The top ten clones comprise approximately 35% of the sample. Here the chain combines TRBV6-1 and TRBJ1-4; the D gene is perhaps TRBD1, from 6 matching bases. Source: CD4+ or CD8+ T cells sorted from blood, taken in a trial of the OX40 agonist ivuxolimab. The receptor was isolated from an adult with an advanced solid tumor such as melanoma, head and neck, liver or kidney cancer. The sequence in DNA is TGTGCCAGCACTTGGGCAGGGGCTAATGAAAAACTGTTTTTT. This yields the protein CASTWAGANEKLFF.